This T cell receptor (beta chain) was identified in a study of T-cell memory formation after mild COVID-19. V was shortened by 5 bases and J by 5 bases, with 10 bases between the two germline ends. Germline loops: CDR1 SGHVS, CDR2 FNYEAQ. The CDR3 has 13 amino acids. A single record per CDR3 protein comes from TCRdb applying MiXCR to the 5' RACE reads. This sample carries hundreds of thousands of distinct CDR3 sequences, about 20% of them seen once, and the ten largest clones take about 22%. The J gene is TRBJ1-5, the V gene TRBV7-6; maybe TRBD1 (5 bases). The sample comprised PBMCs or a T cell subset sorted from them (not recorded which). The sequence derives from a young man who had mild COVID-19 (a few samples of this study predate the infection). Cell type and time point are not known. Here the CDR3 DNA reads TGTGCCAGCAGCCGGGACCGGCATCAGCCCCAGCATTTT. As protein: CASSRDRHQPQHF.